The T cell receptor (beta chain) under discussion was sequenced for a study of sequential checkpoint blockade in melanoma. Study-level information: Both treatment sequences were followed by maintenance nivolumab.

Generated by immunoSEQ multiplex PCR, the TCRdb table keeps only in-frame clones and is missing some. In the table there are tens of thousands of clones, nearly 70% of which are singletons. Treatment of the sample: randomized to nivolumab then ipilimumab (arm A) or the reverse (arm B). Sorted cells were live CD3+CD8+, lacking CD19 and CD56, from PBMCs. This CDR3 region has 13 residues. The germline CDR1 and CDR2 sequences are LNHDA and SQIVND (reference sequence). V was clipped by 3 bases and J by 5 bases, with 10 bases between them. The sequence was obtained from a human donor with melanoma. Sample: CD8+ T cells sorted from blood (inferred from file names), taken from a patient given nivolumab and ipilimumab in sequence. The chain combines TRBV19 with TRBJ2-5; D call uncertain. The CDR3: CASSMVPEETQYF. CDR3 sequence (DNA): TGTGCCAGTAGTATGGTCCCCGAGGAGACCCAGTACTTC.